This passage covers 14 T cell receptor beta chains from one sample sequenced in a study of blood T cell repertoires in COVID-19. Sequenced by immunoSEQ multiplex PCR; TCRdb stores in-frame clones only, minus some. The sample has approximately 150,000 clones, roughly 83% seen once. Sequenced material: peripheral blood. These receptors were collected from a woman older than 75 with acute or convalescent COVID-19.

V gene TRBV10-2 combines with J gene TRBJ2-5, with D tentatively TRBD1 (5 bases). V was clipped by 2 bases and J by 4 bases, with 11 bases between them. The CDR3 length is 14 residues. Germline assignment: CDR1 WSHSY and CDR2 SAAADI. CDR3 DNA: TGCGCCAGCAGTGAGCAGGGAAGGGGAGAGACCCAGTACTTC. Protein product: CASSEQGRGETQYF.

V gene TRBV7-2 combines with J gene TRBJ1-4; 7 bases are a match to TRBD1. Trimming took 4 bases from V and 8 from J; bases not matched to a gene: 10. This CDR3 comprises 15 residues. Germline-derived CDR1 and CDR2 are SGHTA and FQGNSA. CDR3 sequence: CASSSDRVQAEKLFF. As DNA, the CDR3 is TGTGCCAGCAGCTCCGACAGGGTTCAAGCGGAAAAACTGTTTTTT.

The rearrangement uses TRBV19 and TRBJ1-5, with D uncertain. The CDR3 covers 14 residues. Trimming removed 4 bases from V and 0 bases from J, with 7 bases in between. Germline-derived CDR1 and CDR2 are LNHDA and SQIVND (reference sequence). This CDR3 reads CASSNSRSNQPQHF. The CDR3 region has the DNA TGTGCCAGTAGTAATTCGCGTAGCAATCAGCCCCAGCATTTT.

V usage is TRBV18 and J usage is TRBJ2-7; D uncertain. Germline CDR1 KGHSH, CDR2 LQKENI. CDR3 length equals 14 residues. The V and J ends lost 0 bases and 3 bases respectively, with 9 bases between them. The CDR3 DNA reads as TGTGCCAGCTCACCACCCCCAGGCTTCTACGAGCAGTACTTC. Translating gives CASSPPPGFYEQYF.

The rearrangement uses TRBV27 and TRBJ1-5; no firm D call. Trimming shortened V by 5 bases and J by 2 bases, and 10 bases separated the two germline ends. Germline assignment: CDR1 MNHEY and CDR2 SMNVEV (reference sequence). The CDR3 has 14 residues. The chain's CDR3 is CASSPRFGNQPQHF. The DNA for the CDR3 is TGTGCCAGCAGTCCCAGGTTTGGCAATCAGCCCCAGCATTTT.

The chain's CDR3 is CASSELGANTEAFF. As DNA, the CDR3 is TGTGCCAGCAGTGAACTGGGGGCTAACACTGAAGCTTTCTTT. This chain connects TRBV27 to TRBJ1-1, with a possible D match to TRBD1 (6 bases). The germline V and J ends were trimmed by 5 bases and 2 bases, with 12 bases remaining between them. Per the germline V gene, CDR1 is MNHEY and CDR2 is SMNVEV (reference sequence). The CDR3 is 14 residues long.

The chain links TRBV5-1 to TRBJ1-1, with 10 bases aligning to TRBD1. CDR1 SGHRS and CDR2 YFSETQ come from the germline V gene. The CDR3 extends over 13 amino acids. V lost 4 bases to trimming and J lost 6 bases; unmatched junction nucleotides: 3. CDR3 nucleotide sequence: TGCGCCAGCAGCAATGGACAGGGGGCTGAAGCTTTCTTT. Translated: CASSNGQGAEAFF.

The chain combines TRBV19 with TRBJ2-1; the match to TRBD2 covers 8 bases. This CDR3 spans 16 amino acids. The V gene's germline CDR1 is LNHDA and CDR2 SQIVND (reference sequence). J was trimmed by 7 bases and V by 11 bases; bases with no gene match: 19. The CDR3 DNA sequence: TGTGCCCGTCGGGGGGGACGGGGGCCGGGAGTGAATGAGCAGTTCTTC. Amino acids: CARRGGRGPGVNEQFF.

The rearrangement joins TRBV7-6 to TRBJ2-2, with TRBD1 matching over 7 bases. CDR3 size: 17 residues. The germline V gene encodes CDR1 SGHVS and CDR2 FNYEAQ. Trimming at V came to 2 bases and at J to 4 bases, leaving 10 bases not matched to a gene. CDR3 protein: CASSLNPGQSPTGELFF. The CDR3 coding sequence is TGTGCCAGCAGCTTAAACCCGGGACAGAGCCCCACCGGGGAGCTGTTTTTT.

The chain uses TRBV5-1 and TRBJ1-6, with 9 positions matching TRBD1. CDR1 is SGHRS and CDR2 is YFSETQ in the germline V gene. J gave up 7 bases and V 0 bases, and 5 bases lay outside the gene matches. This CDR3 spans 16 amino acids. The CDR3 sequence: CASSLGTGQGNSPLHF. The CDR3, as DNA: TGCGCCAGCAGCTTGGGTACGGGACAGGGAAATTCACCCCTCCACTTT.

This chain links TRBV19 with TRBJ1-1, with 9 bases that match TRBD1. Germline CDR1 is LNHDA and CDR2 is SQIVND (reference sequence). With V trimmed by 3 bases and J by 5 bases, 4 bases remained unmatched. The CDR3 runs to 14 residues. In DNA form, the CDR3 reads TGTGCCAGTAGTATTGGGACAGGGCCAACTGAAGCTTTCTTT. It specifies CASSIGTGPTEAFF.

This clone was detected only a few times. This sequence joins TRBV5-3 and TRBJ2-1; 7 nucleotides match TRBD2. TRBV5-3 is treated as an ORF (open reading frame) with a function not yet certain. V shed 1 base, J shed 1 base, and the junction held 2 bases outside the gene matches. The CDR3 extends over 15 amino acids. The CDR3 DNA follows: TGTGCCAGAAGCTTGCCGGGAGGTTCCTACAATGAGCAGTTCTTC. Translated: CARSLPGGSYNEQFF.

The DNA for the CDR3 is TGTGCCAGCAGTTTCGATAGGGGTGCCTATGGCTACACCTTC. Protein sequence: CASSFDRGAYGYTF. This chain links TRBV6-6 with TRBJ1-2; possible D gene TRBD1, 5 bases. The V end was cut by 4 bases, the J end by 4 bases, with 13 bases between. CDR3 length: 14 amino acids. Per germline, CDR1 MNHNY and CDR2 SVGAGI (reference sequence).

This clone was seen a handful of times. The chain recombines TRBV19 with TRBJ1-5; D gene uncertain. CDR3 length: 19 amino acids. Trimming shortened V by 5 bases and J by 1 base, and 24 bases separated the two germline ends. Germline V gives CDR1 LNHDA, CDR2 SQIVND (reference sequence). The CDR3 DNA reads as TGTGCCAGTAGTCCCCCTAGATTAGGAGCAATGAGGAGCAATCAGCCCCAGCATTTT. Translation gives CASSPPRLGAMRSNQPQHF.